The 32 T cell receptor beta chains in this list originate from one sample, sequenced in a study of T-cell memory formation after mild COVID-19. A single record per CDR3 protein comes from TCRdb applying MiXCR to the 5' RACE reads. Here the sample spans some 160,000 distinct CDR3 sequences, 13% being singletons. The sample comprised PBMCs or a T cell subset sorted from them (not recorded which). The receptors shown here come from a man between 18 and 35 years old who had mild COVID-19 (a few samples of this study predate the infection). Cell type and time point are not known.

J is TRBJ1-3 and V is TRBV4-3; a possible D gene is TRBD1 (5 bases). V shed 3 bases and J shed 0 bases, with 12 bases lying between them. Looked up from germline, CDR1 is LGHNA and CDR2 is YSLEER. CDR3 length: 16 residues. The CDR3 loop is CASSHRLGGSGNTIYF. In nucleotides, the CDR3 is TGCGCCAGCAGCCACCGTTTGGGGGGCTCTGGAAACACCATATATTTT.

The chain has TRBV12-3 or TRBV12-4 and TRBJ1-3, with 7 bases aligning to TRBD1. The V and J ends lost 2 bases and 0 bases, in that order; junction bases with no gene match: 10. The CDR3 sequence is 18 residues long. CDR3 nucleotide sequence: TGTGCCAGCAGTTTACTCCAGGGGGGTACAAACTCTGGAAACACCATATATTTT. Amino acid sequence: CASSLLQGGTNSGNTIYF.

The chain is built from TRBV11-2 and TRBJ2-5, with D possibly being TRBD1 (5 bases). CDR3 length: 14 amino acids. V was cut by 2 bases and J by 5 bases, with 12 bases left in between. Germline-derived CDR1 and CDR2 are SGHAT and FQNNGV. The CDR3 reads CASSLFRVWETQYF. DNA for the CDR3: TGTGCCAGCAGCTTATTCAGGGTATGGGAGACCCAGTACTTC.

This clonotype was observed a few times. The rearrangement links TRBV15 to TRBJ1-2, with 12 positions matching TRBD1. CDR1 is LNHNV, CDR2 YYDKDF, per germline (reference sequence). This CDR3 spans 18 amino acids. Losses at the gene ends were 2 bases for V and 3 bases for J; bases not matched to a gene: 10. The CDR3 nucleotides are TGTGCCACCAGCAGACAGCTCGGGACAGGGGGCGCGTACTATGGCTACACCTTC. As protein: CATSRQLGTGGAYYGYTF.

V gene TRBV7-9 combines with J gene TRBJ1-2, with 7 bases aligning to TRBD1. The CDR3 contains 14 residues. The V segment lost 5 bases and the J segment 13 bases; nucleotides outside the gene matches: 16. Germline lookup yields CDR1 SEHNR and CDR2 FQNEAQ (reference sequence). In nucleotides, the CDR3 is TGTGCCAGCAGCCGTTCCGGGACAGAGTATAGAGGCACCTTC. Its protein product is CASSRSGTEYRGTF.

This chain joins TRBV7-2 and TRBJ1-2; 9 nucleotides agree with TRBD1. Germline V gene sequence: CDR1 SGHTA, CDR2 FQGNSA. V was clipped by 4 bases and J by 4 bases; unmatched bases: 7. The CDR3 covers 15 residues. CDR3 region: CASSYSGTGLYGYTF. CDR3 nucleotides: TGTGCCAGCAGCTACTCCGGGACAGGGCTCTATGGCTACACCTTC.

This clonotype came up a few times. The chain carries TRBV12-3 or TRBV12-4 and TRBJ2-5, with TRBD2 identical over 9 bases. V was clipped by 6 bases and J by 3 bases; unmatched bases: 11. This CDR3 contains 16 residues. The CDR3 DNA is TGTGCCAGCAGCCTAGCGAGGGGCGGGAGGGAAGAGACCCAGTACTTC. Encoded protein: CASSLARGGREETQYF.

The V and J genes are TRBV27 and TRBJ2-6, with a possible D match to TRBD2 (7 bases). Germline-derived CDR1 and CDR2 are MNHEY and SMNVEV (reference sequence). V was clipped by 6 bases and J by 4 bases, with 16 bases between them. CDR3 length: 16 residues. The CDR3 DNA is TGTGCCAGCAGGAGGGGGGGCCCCTCCGGGGCCAACGTCCTGACTTTC. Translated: CASRRGGPSGANVLTF.

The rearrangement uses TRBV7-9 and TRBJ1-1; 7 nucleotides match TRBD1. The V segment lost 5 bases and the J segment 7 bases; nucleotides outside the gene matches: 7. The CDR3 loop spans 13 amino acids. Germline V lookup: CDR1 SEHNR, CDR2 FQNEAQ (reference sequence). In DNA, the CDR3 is TGTGCCAGCAGCCTCCGACAGGGCCTTGAAGCTTTCTTT. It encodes CASSLRQGLEAFF. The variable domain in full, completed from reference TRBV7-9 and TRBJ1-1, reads DTGVSQNPRHKITKRGQNVTFRCDPISEHNRLYWYRQTLGQGPEFLTYFQNEAQLEKSRLLSDRFSAERPKGSFSTLEIQRTEQGDSAMYLCASSLRQGLEAFFGQGTRLTVV.

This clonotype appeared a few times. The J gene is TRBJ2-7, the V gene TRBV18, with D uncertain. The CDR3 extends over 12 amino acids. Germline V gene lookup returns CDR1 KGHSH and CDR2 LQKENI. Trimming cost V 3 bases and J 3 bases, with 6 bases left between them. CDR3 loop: CASSPADYEQYF. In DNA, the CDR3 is TGTGCCAGCTCACCCGCGGACTACGAGCAGTACTTC.

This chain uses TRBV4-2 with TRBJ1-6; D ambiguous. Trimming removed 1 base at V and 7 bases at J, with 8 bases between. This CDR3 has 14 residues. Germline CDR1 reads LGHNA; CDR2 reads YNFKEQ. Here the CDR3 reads CASSQGRQNSPLHF. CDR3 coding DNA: TGTGCCAGCAGCCAAGGCAGACAAAATTCACCCCTCCACTTT.

The CDR3 sequence is CASSLDRGRGYTF. The CDR3 nucleotides are TGTGCCAGCAGCCTAGACAGGGGGCGAGGCTACACCTTC. The rearrangement joins TRBV7-2 to TRBJ1-2; 10 nucleotides line up with TRBD1. The CDR3 totals 13 residues. Germline V CDR1 and CDR2: SGHTA, FQGNSA. V shed 5 bases, J shed 8 bases, and the junction held 5 bases outside the gene matches. Supplemented by reference TRBV7-2 and TRBJ1-2, the full variable domain reads GAGVSQSPSNKVTEKGKDVELRCDPISGHTALYWYRQSLGQGLEFLIYFQGNSAPDKSGLPSDRFSAERTGGSVSTLTIQRTQQEDSAVYLCASSLDRGRGYTFGSGTRLTVV.

The CDR3 protein is CASSSNGPIGDTQYF. CDR3 bases: TGTGCCAGCAGCTCAAACGGGCCTATTGGAGATACGCAGTATTTT. The rearrangement joins TRBV7-2 to TRBJ2-3; D gene unclear. The CDR3 has 15 residues. Trimming cost V 4 bases and J 5 bases, with 16 bases left between them. CDR1 is SGHTA and CDR2 is FQGNSA in the germline V gene.

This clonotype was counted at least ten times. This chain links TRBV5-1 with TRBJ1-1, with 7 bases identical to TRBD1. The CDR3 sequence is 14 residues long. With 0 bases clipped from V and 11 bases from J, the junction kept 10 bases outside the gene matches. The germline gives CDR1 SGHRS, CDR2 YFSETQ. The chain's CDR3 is CASSLGSAVRGAFF. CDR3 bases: TGCGCCAGCAGCTTGGGCAGCGCCGTCAGGGGGGCTTTCTTT.

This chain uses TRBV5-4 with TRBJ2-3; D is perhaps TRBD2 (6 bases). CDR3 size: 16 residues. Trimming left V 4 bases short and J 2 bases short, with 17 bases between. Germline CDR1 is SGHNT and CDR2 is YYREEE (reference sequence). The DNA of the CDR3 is TGTGCCAGCAGCATAAGACTAGAAAGGCTCACAGATACGCAGTATTTT. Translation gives CASSIRLERLTDTQYF.

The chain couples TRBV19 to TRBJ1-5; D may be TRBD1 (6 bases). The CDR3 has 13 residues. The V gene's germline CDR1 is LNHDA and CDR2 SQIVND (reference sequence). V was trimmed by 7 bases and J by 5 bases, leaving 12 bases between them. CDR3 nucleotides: TGTGCCAGTAAAGGGGGGGAGTATCAGCCCCAGCATTTT. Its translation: CASKGGEYQPQHF.

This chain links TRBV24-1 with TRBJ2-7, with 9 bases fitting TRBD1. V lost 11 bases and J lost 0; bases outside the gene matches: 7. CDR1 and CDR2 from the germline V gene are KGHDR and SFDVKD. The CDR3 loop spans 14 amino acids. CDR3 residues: CARWDRARSYEQYV. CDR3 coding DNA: TGTGCCAGGTGGGACAGGGCGCGCTCCTACGAGCAGTACGTC.

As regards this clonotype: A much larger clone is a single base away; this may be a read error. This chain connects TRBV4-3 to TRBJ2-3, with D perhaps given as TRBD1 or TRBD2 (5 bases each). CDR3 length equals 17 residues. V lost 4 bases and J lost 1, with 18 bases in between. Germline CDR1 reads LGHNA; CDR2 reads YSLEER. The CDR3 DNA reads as TGCGCCAGCAGCCCAGATTGGGACGGCGGAGGCACAGATACGCAGTATTTT. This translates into CASSPDWDGGGTDTQYF.

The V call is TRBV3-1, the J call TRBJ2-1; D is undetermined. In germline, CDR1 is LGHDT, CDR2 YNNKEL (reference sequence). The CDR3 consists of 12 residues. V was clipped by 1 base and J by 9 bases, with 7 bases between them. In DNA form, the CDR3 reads TGTGCCAGCAGCCAAGGAGGCCTTGAGCAGTTCTTC. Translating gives CASSQGGLEQFF.

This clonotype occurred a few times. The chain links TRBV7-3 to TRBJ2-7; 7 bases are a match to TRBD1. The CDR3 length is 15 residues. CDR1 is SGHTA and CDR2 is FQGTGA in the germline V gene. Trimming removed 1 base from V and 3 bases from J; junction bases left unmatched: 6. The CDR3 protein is CASSLMPTGVYEQYF. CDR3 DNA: TGTGCCAGCAGCTTAATGCCAACAGGGGTCTACGAGCAGTACTTC.

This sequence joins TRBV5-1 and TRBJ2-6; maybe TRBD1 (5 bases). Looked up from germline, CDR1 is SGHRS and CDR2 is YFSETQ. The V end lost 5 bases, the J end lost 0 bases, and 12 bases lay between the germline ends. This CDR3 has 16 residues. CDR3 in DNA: TGCGCCAGCAGTTTCGACAGTAGCTCTGGGGCCAACGTCCTGACTTTC. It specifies CASSFDSSSGANVLTF.

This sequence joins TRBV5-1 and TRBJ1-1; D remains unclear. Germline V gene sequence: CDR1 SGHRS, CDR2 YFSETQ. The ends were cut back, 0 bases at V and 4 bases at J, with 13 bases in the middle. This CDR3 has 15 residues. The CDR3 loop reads CASSLAKGRGTEAFF. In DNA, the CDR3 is TGCGCCAGCAGCTTGGCCAAGGGTCGCGGCACTGAAGCTTTCTTT. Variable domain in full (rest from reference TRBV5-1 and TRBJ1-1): KAGVTQTPRYLIKTRGQQVTLSCSPISGHRSVSWYQQTPGQGLQFLFEYFSETQRNKGNFPGRFSGRQFSNSRSEMNVSTLELGDSALYLCASSLAKGRGTEAFFGQGTRLTVV.

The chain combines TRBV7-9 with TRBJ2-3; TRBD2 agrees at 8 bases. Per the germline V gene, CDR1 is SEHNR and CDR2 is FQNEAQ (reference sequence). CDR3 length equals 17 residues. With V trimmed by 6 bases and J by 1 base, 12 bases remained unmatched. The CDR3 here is CASRVEHGGARTDTQYF. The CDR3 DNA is TGTGCCAGCAGAGTCGAGCACGGGGGGGCCCGCACAGATACGCAGTATTTT.

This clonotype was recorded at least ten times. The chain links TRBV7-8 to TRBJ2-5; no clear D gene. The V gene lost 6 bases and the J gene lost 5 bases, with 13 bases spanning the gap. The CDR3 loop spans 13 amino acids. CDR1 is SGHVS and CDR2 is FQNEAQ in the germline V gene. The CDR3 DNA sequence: TGTGCCAGCAGTTCGAGGATTTGGGAGACCCAGTACTTC. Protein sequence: CASSSRIWETQYF.

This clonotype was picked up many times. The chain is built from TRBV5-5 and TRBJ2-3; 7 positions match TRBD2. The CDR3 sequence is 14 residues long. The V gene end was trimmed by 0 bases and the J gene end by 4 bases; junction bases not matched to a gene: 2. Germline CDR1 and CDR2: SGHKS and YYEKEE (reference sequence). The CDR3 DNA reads TGTGCCAGCAGCTTGGCCGCGGGGGCAGATACGCAGTATTTT. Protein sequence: CASSLAAGADTQYF.

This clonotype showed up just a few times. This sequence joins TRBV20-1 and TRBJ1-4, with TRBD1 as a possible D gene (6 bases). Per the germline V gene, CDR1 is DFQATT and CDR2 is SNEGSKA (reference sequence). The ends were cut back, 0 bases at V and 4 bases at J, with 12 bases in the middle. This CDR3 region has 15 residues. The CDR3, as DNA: TGCAGTGCTAGAGACCCCGGGGGCAATAATGAAAAACTGTTTTTT. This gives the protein CSARDPGGNNEKLFF.

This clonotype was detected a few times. The CDR3 is CASSPRTPETQYF. The DNA for the CDR3 is TGTGCCAGCAGCCCACGGACACCAGAGACCCAGTACTTC. V gene TRBV7-6 combines with J gene TRBJ2-5; tentatively, D is TRBD1 (5 bases). The CDR3 runs to 13 residues. The V and J ends lost 5 bases and 4 bases respectively, with 11 bases between them. Per the germline V gene, CDR1 is SGHVS and CDR2 is FNYEAQ.

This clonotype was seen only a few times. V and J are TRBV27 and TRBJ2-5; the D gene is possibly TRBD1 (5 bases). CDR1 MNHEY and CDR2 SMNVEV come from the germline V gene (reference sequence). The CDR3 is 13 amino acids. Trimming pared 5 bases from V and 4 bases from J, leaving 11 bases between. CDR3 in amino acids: CASSVRVGETQYF. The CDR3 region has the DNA TGTGCCAGCAGTGTCAGGGTTGGAGAGACCCAGTACTTC.

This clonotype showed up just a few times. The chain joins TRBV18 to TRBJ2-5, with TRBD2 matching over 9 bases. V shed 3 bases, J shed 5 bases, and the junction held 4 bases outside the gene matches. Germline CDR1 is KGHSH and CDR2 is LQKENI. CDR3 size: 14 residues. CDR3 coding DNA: TGTGCCAGCTCACCGCCGGGACTAGCTGAGACCCAGTACTTC. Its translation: CASSPPGLAETQYF. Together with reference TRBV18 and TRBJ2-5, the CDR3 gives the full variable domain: NAGVMQNPRHLVRRRGQEARLRCSPMKGHSHVYWYRQLPEEGLKFMVYLQKENIIDESGMPKERFSAEFPKEGPSILRIQQVVRGDSAAYFCASSPPGLAETQYFGPGTRLLVL.

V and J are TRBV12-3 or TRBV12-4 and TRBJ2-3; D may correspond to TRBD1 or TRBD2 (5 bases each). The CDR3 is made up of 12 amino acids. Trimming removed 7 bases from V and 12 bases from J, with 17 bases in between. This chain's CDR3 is CASTGALGNQYF. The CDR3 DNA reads TGTGCCAGCACCGGGGCCCTAGGGAATCAGTATTTT.

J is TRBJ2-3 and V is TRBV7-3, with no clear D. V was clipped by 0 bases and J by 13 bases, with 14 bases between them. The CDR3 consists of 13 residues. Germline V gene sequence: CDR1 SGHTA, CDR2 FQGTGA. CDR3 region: CASSLTVASVKYF. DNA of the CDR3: TGTGCCAGCAGCTTAACGGTGGCCTCCGTCAAGTATTTT.

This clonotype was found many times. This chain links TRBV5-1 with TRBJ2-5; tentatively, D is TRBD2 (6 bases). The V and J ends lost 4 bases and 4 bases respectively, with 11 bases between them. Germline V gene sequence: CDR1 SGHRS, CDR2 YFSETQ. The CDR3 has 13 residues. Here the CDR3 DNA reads TGCGCCAGCAGCAGGGAGGAGGGAGAGACCCAGTACTTC. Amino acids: CASSREEGETQYF.